This paragraph covers one TCR beta chain sequence. The antigen is not known. This entry is derived from a study of T cells in localized non-small cell lung cancer. General study results and limits: Turning up in adjacent lung were a median approximately 57 of the top 100 tumor clones. Because only a single region of the tumor was sequenced, heterogeneity remains possible. Adjacent uninvolved lung had the highest clonality, suggesting focused antigen responses. There was an association of higher blood T cell density with longer overall survival.

The CDR3 loop spans 15 amino acids. The germline V gene has CDR1 KGHSH and CDR2 LQKENI. Trimming left V 3 bases short and J 0 bases short, with 12 bases between. The method was immunoSEQ multiplex PCR; TCRdb's version includes in-frame clones alone and lacks a portion of them. The sample holds about 52,000 clones, around nine tenths seen once. The input for sequencing was PBMCs, taken before any cancer treatment. This clonotype originated in a female donor with stage II lung adenocarcinoma. The J gene is TRBJ2-7, the V gene TRBV18; D might be TRBD1 (6 bases). In nucleotides, the CDR3 is TGTGCCAGCTCACCTACACAGGGAATCTCCTACGAGCAGTACTTC. Translation: CASSPTQGISYEQYF.